One sample yielded the 30 T cell receptor beta chains listed below, sequenced in a study of blood T cell repertoires in COVID-19. Generated by immunoSEQ multiplex PCR, the TCRdb table keeps only in-frame clones and is missing some. The sample contains about 250,000 clones, around 90% of which appear only once. Input material: peripheral blood. These receptors were obtained from a young woman with acute or convalescent COVID-19.

The chain links TRBV29-1 to TRBJ2-2; 12 positions match TRBD2. Germline loops: CDR1 SQVTM, CDR2 ANQGSEA. The CDR3 is 16 amino acids. The junction had 6 bases not matched to a gene; V was cut back by 7 bases and J by 0 bases. The CDR3 sequence is CSAKGLAGANTGELFF. The DNA of the CDR3 is TGCAGCGCTAAGGGACTAGCGGGCGCGAACACCGGGGAGCTGTTTTTT.

V and J are TRBV9 and TRBJ1-1; TRBD1 agrees at 7 bases. Trimming removed 3 bases from V and 3 bases from J; junction bases left unmatched: 2. Germline V gene sequence: CDR1 SGDLS, CDR2 YYNGEE. The CDR3 consists of 13 residues. CDR3 coding DNA: TGTGCCAGCAGCGGACAGGGTTACACTGAAGCTTTCTTT. This encodes CASSGQGYTEAFF.

V is TRBV11-2 and J is TRBJ2-5; D unresolved. Germline CDR1 reads SGHAT; CDR2 reads FQNNGV. There are 13 residues in the CDR3. Trimming stripped 5 bases from V and 10 bases from J, with 17 bases between. This chain's CDR3 is CASSPNGVLVQYF. CDR3 nucleotide sequence: TGTGCCAGCAGCCCCAACGGAGTTTTGGTCCAGTACTTC.

This clone was counted once. The J gene is TRBJ2-1, the V gene TRBV7-9; D unclear. This CDR3 is built from 16 residues. V was trimmed by 3 bases and J by 0 bases, leaving 12 bases between them. Looked up from germline, CDR1 is SEHNR and CDR2 is FQNEAQ (reference sequence). The CDR3 spells CASSFMSLSSYNEQFF. The CDR3 nucleotides are TGTGCCAGCAGCTTTATGTCCCTCAGCTCCTACAATGAGCAGTTCTTC.

This chain joins TRBV12-3 or TRBV12-4 and TRBJ1-5, with D unclear. The V gene lost 8 bases and the J gene lost 0 bases, with 8 bases spanning the gap. The CDR3 has 13 amino acids. The CDR3 DNA reads TGTGCCAGCGAGGGTAATAGCAATCAGCCCCAGCATTTT. Its translation: CASEGNSNQPQHF.

V usage is TRBV5-1 and J usage is TRBJ2-7; D not certain. The CDR3 spans 15 residues. Trimming removed 4 bases from V and 3 bases from J, with 17 bases in between. CDR1 SGHRS and CDR2 YFSETQ come from the germline V gene. The CDR3: CASSNDINPLYEQYF. The CDR3 region has the DNA TGCGCCAGCAGCAACGACATCAACCCCCTCTACGAGCAGTACTTC.

CDR3 in amino acids: CASSESGPQHF. The CDR3 DNA reads TGTGCCAGCAGTGAATCGGGGCCCCAGCATTTT. The V gene is TRBV2, the J gene TRBJ1-5; D call uncertain. V was trimmed by 2 bases and J by 9 bases, leaving 5 bases between them. The CDR3 is 11 amino acids. From germline, CDR1 is SNHLY and CDR2 FYNNEI.

This clone was seen a single time. An end of the junction does not agree with germline; a read error may underlie this. The V and J genes are TRBV19 and TRBJ2-1; 9 nucleotides line up with TRBD1. Per the germline V gene, CDR1 is LNHDA and CDR2 is SQIVND (reference sequence). The CDR3 is 17 amino acids. CDR3 sequence reads: CASSISGTGSSYSEQFF. The CDR3 DNA reads TGTGCCAGTAGTATTTCCGGGACAGGGAGCTCCTACAGTGAGCAGTTCTTC.

This rearrangement joins TRBV19 to TRBJ1-6; D call uncertain. The CDR3 has 16 amino acids. CDR1 is LNHDA, CDR2 SQIVND, per germline (reference sequence). V was shortened by 3 bases and J by 7 bases, with 16 bases between the two germline ends. In nucleotides, the CDR3 is TGTGCCAGTAGTATTAGTGGCGCCAGGAGGAATTCACCCCTCCACTTT. Translated: CASSISGARRNSPLHF. The variable domain in full, with the rest retrieved from reference TRBV19 and TRBJ1-6, is DGGITQSPKYLFRKEGQNVTLSCEQNLNHDAMYWYRQDPGQGLRLIYYSQIVNDFQKGDIAEGYSVSREKKESFPLTVTSAQKNPTAFYLCASSISGARRNSPLHFGNGTRLTVT.

The chain joins TRBV11-2 to TRBJ1-1; D is perhaps TRBD1 (5 bases). This CDR3 is built from 15 residues. Germline assignment: CDR1 SGHAT and CDR2 FQNNGV. Trimming stripped 5 bases from V and 8 bases from J, with 21 bases between. The DNA for the CDR3 is TGTGCCAGCAGCGCGACAGCGCAAAACGGCGTAGAAGCTTTCTTT. Translated: CASSATAQNGVEAFF.

The V and J genes are TRBV7-8 and TRBJ2-1; TRBD2 agrees at 8 bases. The CDR3 is made up of 15 amino acids. Looked up from germline, CDR1 is SGHVS and CDR2 is FQNEAQ. Trimming removed 8 bases from V and 5 bases from J; junction bases left unmatched: 11. CDR3 in DNA: TGTGCCAGCTTACTGGCGGGAGGCCGTAACAATGAGCAGTTCTTC. Its translation is CASLLAGGRNNEQFF.

This chain's CDR3 is CASSYPGQGREQYF. The CDR3 DNA reads TGTGCCAGCAGTTACCCAGGACAGGGACGCGAGCAGTACTTC. The chain employs TRBV6-5 and TRBJ2-7; 8 nucleotides align to TRBD1. The J segment lost 6 bases and the V segment lost 2 bases, leaving 6 bases of the junction unmatched. Germline V lookup: CDR1 MNHEY, CDR2 SVGAGI. The CDR3 length is 14 residues.

The chain is built from TRBV6-5 and TRBJ2-4; 8 bases map to TRBD2. From germline, CDR1 is MNHEY and CDR2 SVGAGI. After removal of 6 bases from V and 5 bases from J, the junction contained 6 bases not matched to a gene. CDR3 size: 14 residues. The CDR3 region is CASRPIAGQNIQYF. The CDR3 DNA sequence: TGTGCCAGCAGACCGATAGCGGGGCAAAACATTCAGTACTTC.

The chain combines TRBV5-1 with TRBJ1-1; the D gene is possibly TRBD1 (6 bases). Looked up from germline, CDR1 is SGHRS and CDR2 is YFSETQ. Trimming cost V 8 bases and J 0 bases, with 23 bases left between them. This CDR3 is built from 17 residues. CDR3 coding DNA: TGCGCCAGTCGAACGGACAGCCCGGCGGTAGTGAACACTGAAGCTTTCTTT. Its translation is CASRTDSPAVVNTEAFF.

V is TRBV21-1 and J is TRBJ2-1; TRBD2, the table's D call, was not compared with the DNA. TRBV21-1 is described as a pseudogene. CDR3 length equals 16 residues. The CDR3 region is CASSKFSGDFYNEQFF. In DNA, the CDR3 is TGTGCCAGCAGCAAATTTTCGGGGGACTTCTACAATGAGCAGTTCTTC.

The gene calls are TRBV18 and TRBJ1-3, with D hard to call. Germline-derived CDR1 and CDR2 are KGHSH and LQKENI. The CDR3 spans 13 residues. Trimming shortened V by 3 bases and J by 8 bases, and 11 bases separated the two germline ends. The CDR3 reads CASSPYGIDTIYF. The CDR3 DNA sequence: TGTGCCAGCTCACCTTACGGGATAGACACCATATATTTT.

The V call is TRBV19, the J call TRBJ2-7; D is perhaps TRBD1 (6 bases). CDR1 LNHDA and CDR2 SQIVND come from the germline V gene (reference sequence). V was shortened by 3 bases and J by 2 bases, with 14 bases between the two germline ends. This CDR3 is 15 amino acids long. This chain's CDR3 is CASSMSPTGTYEQYF. In DNA form, the CDR3 reads TGTGCCAGTAGTATGTCCCCGACAGGCACCTACGAGCAGTACTTC.

This rearrangement joins TRBV29-1 to TRBJ1-1, with D uncertain. The CDR3 sequence is 12 residues long. V lost 3 bases and J 7 bases, leaving 12 bases between the germline ends. From germline, CDR1 is SQVTM and CDR2 ANQGSEA. CDR3: CSVERGIREAFF. The CDR3 nucleotides are TGCAGCGTTGAGAGAGGAATACGTGAAGCTTTCTTT.

This clone was counted only a few times. The chain carries TRBV2 and TRBJ2-2; the match to TRBD2 covers 11 bases. CDR1 is SNHLY, CDR2 FYNNEI, per germline. V gave up 6 bases and J gave up 6 bases; unmatched junction bases: 3. There are 14 residues in the CDR3. In DNA form, the CDR3 reads TGTGCCAGCAGACTAGCGGGAGAACCCGGGGAGCTGTTTTTT. Protein sequence: CASRLAGEPGELFF.

This clone was recorded a few times. The V gene is TRBV7-9, the J gene TRBJ1-5; TRBD1 agrees at 12 bases. This CDR3 is built from 17 residues. Germline values: CDR1 SEHNR, CDR2 FQNEAQ (reference sequence). The J segment lost 7 bases and the V segment lost 0 bases, leaving 7 bases of the junction unmatched. The CDR3 spells CASSLAGTGGLGQPQHF. The CDR3 nucleotides are TGTGCCAGCAGCTTAGCCGGGACAGGGGGCCTTGGGCAGCCCCAGCATTTT.

The V gene is TRBV5-1, the J gene TRBJ2-1; 11 nucleotides agree with TRBD2. There are 14 residues in the CDR3. With 5 bases clipped from V and 4 bases from J, the junction kept 2 bases outside the gene matches. The germline gives CDR1 SGHRS, CDR2 YFSETQ. The CDR3 DNA is TGCGCCAGCAGGATAGCGGGAGGGTACAATGAGCAGTTCTTC. It translates to CASRIAGGYNEQFF.

The chain joins TRBV27 to TRBJ2-1, with 9 bases lining up with TRBD2. The germline gives CDR1 MNHEY, CDR2 SMNVEV (reference sequence). The CDR3 consists of 17 residues. The V gene end was trimmed by 6 bases and the J gene end by 8 bases; junction bases not matched to a gene: 17. CDR3 region: CASSPQVWAGGLDEQFF. The CDR3 DNA follows: TGTGCCAGCAGCCCTCAGGTGTGGGCGGGAGGGTTGGATGAGCAGTTCTTC.

The rearrangement uses TRBV19 and TRBJ1-1; D gene uncertain. V lost 4 bases to trimming and J lost 1 base, with 10 bases between them. Germline V gene sequence: CDR1 LNHDA, CDR2 SQIVND (reference sequence). This CDR3 has 14 residues. The CDR3 sequence is CASSKPDWNTEAFF. The DNA of the CDR3 is TGTGCCAGTAGTAAACCCGACTGGAACACTGAAGCTTTCTTT.

J is TRBJ2-5 and V is TRBV6-6; 7 nucleotides agree with TRBD2. The germline V gene encodes CDR1 MNHNY and CDR2 SVGAGI (reference sequence). The CDR3 loop spans 16 amino acids. Unmatched junction bases numbered 13, after V lost 6 bases and J lost 3 bases. The CDR3 reads CASSPAVGGKKETQYF. CDR3 nucleotides: TGTGCCAGCAGCCCCGCTGTGGGGGGGAAAAAAGAGACCCAGTACTTC.

This clone has just a few counts. J is TRBJ2-7 and V is TRBV3-1 (or the pseudogene TRBV3-2), with a weak D call TRBD2 (6 bases). Germline CDR1 LGHDT, CDR2 YNNKEL (reference sequence). CDR3 length equals 17 residues. Deletions cut 3 bases from V and 0 bases from J, with 18 bases between. The CDR3 here is CASSHEYQREFSYEQYF. The CDR3 nucleotides are TGTGCCAGCAGCCACGAATACCAACGGGAGTTCTCCTACGAGCAGTACTTC.

This clone was found a few times. The J gene is TRBJ1-5, the V gene TRBV10-2; 11 positions match TRBD1. CDR1 and CDR2 from the germline V gene are WSHSY and SAAADI. The CDR3 length is 13 residues. V lost 10 bases and J lost 5; bases outside the gene matches: 4. The CDR3 coding sequence is TGCGCCACCGGACAGGGGGCGGATCAGCCCCAGCATTTT. Translation gives CATGQGADQPQHF.

J is TRBJ2-7 and V is TRBV14; TRBD2 matches at 8 bases. The CDR3 has 16 residues. Trimming removed 4 bases from V and 3 bases from J; junction bases left unmatched: 11. Germline V gene data show CDR1 as SGHDN and CDR2 as FVKESK. The CDR3 loop reads CASSLEVGSGNYEQYF. For the CDR3, the DNA is TGTGCCAGCAGCCTCGAAGTCGGTAGCGGGAACTACGAGCAGTACTTC.

The chain uses TRBV29-1 and TRBJ1-1; 9 bases match TRBD1. The CDR3 runs 16 residues. Unmatched junction bases numbered 15, after V lost 5 bases and J lost 5 bases. The germline V gene encodes CDR1 SQVTM and CDR2 ANQGSEA. For the CDR3, the DNA is TGCAGCGTTACACAGGGGGCGTTCTCCGATGGGACTGAAGCTTTCTTT. Residues: CSVTQGAFSDGTEAFF.

This clone appeared a single time. J is TRBJ2-4 and V is TRBV4-1; TRBD1 agrees at 8 bases. The trim removed 1 base at V and 0 bases at J, leaving 11 bases unmatched. There are 19 residues in the CDR3. Per germline, CDR1 MGHRA and CDR2 YSYEKL. The CDR3 sequence is CASSQVAGGAGLAKNIQYF. The CDR3 coding sequence is TGCGCCAGCAGCCAAGTTGCAGGGGGCGCAGGACTAGCCAAAAACATTCAGTACTTC.

V is TRBV5-1 and J is TRBJ1-1; 8 nucleotides line up with TRBD1. The CDR3 extends over 17 amino acids. V dropped 0 bases and J dropped 0; count of bases not matched to a gene: 7. The V gene's germline CDR1 is SGHRS and CDR2 YFSETQ. The CDR3 protein is CASSLARTGSLNTEAFF. The CDR3 coding sequence is TGCGCCAGCAGCTTGGCTAGGACAGGGTCCCTGAACACTGAAGCTTTCTTT.